These T cell receptor beta chains were read from a single sample in a study of response to subunit inactivated influenza vaccine. TCRdb used MiXCR to reprocess the RT-PCR reads, holding one entry per CDR3 protein. The sample lists hundreds of thousands of distinct CDR3 sequences, 15% to 17% occurring once. This sample comprised PBMCs from blood, obtained about 11 days after vaccination. These receptors all come from a middle-aged man who received an inactivated influenza vaccine. CDR3s include the opening cysteine and the closing phenylalanine or tryptophan. Only some rows state a clone size, as once, few, many or a class for expanded clones.

v_gene: TRBV9
abundance: few
j_gene: TRBJ1-2
CDR3aa: CASSPNPGGVYGYTF

v_gene: TRBV7-2
abundance: NA
j_gene: TRBJ2-5
CDR3aa: CASSLDRQTQYF

v_gene: TRBV5-1
abundance: NA
j_gene: TRBJ1-1
CDR3aa: CASSLEGAWGSSEAFF

v_gene: TRBV20-1
abundance: few
j_gene: TRBJ1-5
CDR3aa: CSARRAANQPQHF

v_gene: TRBV4-3
abundance: NA
j_gene: TRBJ2-7
CDR3aa: CASSYLKGGYEQYF

v_gene: TRBV20-1
abundance: few
j_gene: TRBJ2-1
CDR3aa: CSAGGRAPNEQFF

v_gene: TRBV5-1
abundance: few
j_gene: TRBJ2-4
CDR3aa: CASKLEATGVGNIQYF

v_gene: TRBV29-1
abundance: NA
j_gene: TRBJ1-1
CDR3aa: CSVDQGALNTEAFF

v_gene: TRBV6-6
abundance: few
j_gene: TRBJ1-1
CDR3aa: CASSYGEAQAFF

v_gene: TRBV24-1
abundance: NA
j_gene: TRBJ1-5
CDR3aa: CATSAGDSNQPQHF

v_gene: TRBV11-1
abundance: few
j_gene: TRBJ2-3
CDR3aa: CASSTWNDRDSTDTQYF

v_gene: TRBV4-3
abundance: NA
j_gene: TRBJ2-1
CDR3aa: CASSQDGRGGDEQFF

v_gene: TRBV11-2
abundance: NA
j_gene: TRBJ2-7
CDR3aa: CASSLRVGLAGTNEQYF

v_gene: TRBV7-9
abundance: NA
j_gene: TRBJ2-1
CDR3aa: CASSLAIPAGQFF

v_gene: TRBV20-1
abundance: NA
j_gene: TRBJ2-7
CDR3aa: CSAERTGFTNEQYF

v_gene: TRBV20-1
abundance: few
j_gene: TRBJ1-4
CDR3aa: CSAVDRGLEKLFF

v_gene: TRBV12-3/TRBV12-4
abundance: NA
j_gene: TRBJ2-3
CDR3aa: CASSLRGPHPSTDTQYF

v_gene: TRBV4-3
abundance: NA
j_gene: TRBJ1-2
CDR3aa: CASSHLDRDGGYTF